The 17 T cell receptor beta chains in this list originate from one sample, sequenced in a study of blood T cell repertoires in COVID-19. Assay: immunoSEQ multiplex PCR; the TCRdb copy retains only in-frame clones and omits some. The sample lists about 310,000 clones; around nine tenths were seen once. The sample taken for sequencing was PBMCs or T cells enriched from blood (not recorded which). These receptors all stem from a woman in her twenties or thirties who had recovered from COVID-19.

This clone came up a few times. The chain uses TRBV7-8 and TRBJ2-7, with no clear D. With 5 bases removed from V and 4 bases from J, the gap between germline ends came to 18 bases. The length of the CDR3 is 15 residues. Germline V gene lookup returns CDR1 SGHVS and CDR2 FQNEAQ. This CDR3 is CASSPRVGAPYEQYF. The CDR3 region has the DNA TGTGCCAGCAGCCCAAGAGTTGGAGCTCCGTACGAGCAGTACTTC. The full variable domain, in which reference TRBV7-8 and TRBJ2-7 provide the parts outside the CDR3, is GAGVSQSPRYKVAKRGQDVALRCDPISGHVSLFWYQQALGQGPEFLTYFQNEAQLDKSGLPSDRFFAERPEGSVSTLKIQRTQQEDSAVYLCASSPRVGAPYEQYFGPGTRLTVT.

CDR3 region: CASSYSGGMEGYTF. For the CDR3, the DNA is TGTGCCAGCAGTTATAGCGGGGGAATGGAAGGCTACACCTTC. The genes are TRBV6-5 and TRBJ1-2; maybe TRBD1 (5 bases). This CDR3 is built from 14 residues. V lost 3 bases and J lost 8, with 16 bases in between. Germline loops: CDR1 MNHEY, CDR2 SVGAGI.

V usage is TRBV10-3 and J usage is TRBJ2-1; possibly TRBD2 for D (6 bases). Germline V CDR1 and CDR2: ENHRY, SYGVKD. V was trimmed by 0 bases and J by 0 bases, leaving 12 bases between them. CDR3 length equals 17 residues. The CDR3 spells CAISESVAGSSYNEQFF. The DNA of the CDR3 is TGTGCCATCAGTGAGTCGGTGGCGGGGAGCTCCTACAATGAGCAGTTCTTC.

This chain uses TRBV9 with TRBJ2-1, with D perhaps matching TRBD1 (6 bases). Germline V gives CDR1 SGDLS, CDR2 YYNGEE. Trimming pared 6 bases from V and 2 bases from J, leaving 18 bases between. This CDR3 is built from 16 residues. The chain's CDR3 is CASTPSGRGTYNEQFF. CDR3 DNA: TGTGCCAGCACCCCCTCAGGCAGGGGCACCTACAATGAGCAGTTCTTC. The variable domain in full, completed from reference TRBV9 and TRBJ2-1, reads DSGVTQTPKHLITATGQRVTLRCSPRSGDLSVYWYQQSLDQGLQFLIQYYNGEERAKGNILERFSAQQFPDLHSELNLSSLELGDSALYFCASTPSGRGTYNEQFFGPGTRLTVL.

The gene calls are TRBV19 and TRBJ1-1; 10 bases agree with TRBD1. The V gene's germline CDR1 is LNHDA and CDR2 SQIVND (reference sequence). J was trimmed by 5 bases and V by 7 bases; bases with no gene match: 10. The CDR3 runs to 15 residues. The CDR3 sequence is CASTDRDRGRTEAFF. CDR3 sequence (DNA): TGTGCCAGTACCGACAGGGACAGGGGCAGAACTGAAGCTTTCTTT.

This chain uses TRBV6-5 with TRBJ1-5, with TRBD1 as a possible D gene (6 bases). CDR1 is MNHEY and CDR2 is SVGAGI in the germline V gene. V was shortened by 0 bases and J by 3 bases, with 9 bases between the two germline ends. This CDR3 contains 15 residues. CDR3 protein: CASSYSGGLNQPQHF. The CDR3 bases are TGTGCCAGCAGTTACTCGGGGGGGCTCAATCAGCCCCAGCATTTT.

CDR3: CASLNPGQPQHF. CDR3 nucleotides: TGTGCCAGCCTCAACCCCGGTCAGCCCCAGCATTTT. V is TRBV6-5 and J is TRBJ1-5; no reliable D call. CDR3 length equals 12 residues. Trimming cost V 8 bases and J 6 bases, with 11 bases left between them. Per the germline V gene, CDR1 is MNHEY and CDR2 is SVGAGI.

J is TRBJ1-4 and V is TRBV14; no definite D call. V gave up 6 bases and J gave up 6 bases, with 14 bases separating them. The CDR3 is 14 residues long. CDR1 SGHDN and CDR2 FVKESK come from the germline V gene. The CDR3 nucleotides are TGTGCCAGCAGTCAGGCTGGTCCTCATGAAAAACTGTTTTTT. Translated: CASSQAGPHEKLFF.

This chain uses TRBV5-8 with TRBJ1-1; D is possibly TRBD1 (5 bases). Per the germline V gene, CDR1 is SGHTS and CDR2 is YDEGEE. CDR3 length: 14 amino acids. Trimming cost V 5 bases and J 4 bases, with 15 bases left between them. The chain's CDR3 is CASRWGVEGTEAFF. CDR3 sequence (DNA): TGTGCCAGCAGGTGGGGGGTGGAAGGCACTGAAGCTTTCTTT.

The rearrangement joins TRBV27 to TRBJ1-6, with TRBD1 matching 8 bases. This CDR3 has 16 residues. Germline V gene lookup returns CDR1 MNHEY and CDR2 SMNVEV (reference sequence). V was pared by 5 bases and J by 8 bases, with 11 bases of the junction left unmatched. The CDR3 nucleotides read TGTGCCAGCAGTACAATCGGACAGGGAGGCGATTCACCCCTCCACTTT. It encodes CASSTIGQGGDSPLHF.

The chain couples TRBV9 to TRBJ2-3; 7 nucleotides agree with TRBD2. The CDR3 covers 19 residues. After removal of 0 bases from V and 2 bases from J, the junction contained 15 bases not matched to a gene. Germline lookup yields CDR1 SGDLS and CDR2 YYNGEE. This CDR3 reads CASSVATPVRAGVTDTQYF. The DNA of the CDR3 is TGTGCCAGCAGCGTAGCTACCCCAGTTCGGGCGGGAGTCACAGATACGCAGTATTTT.

The chain recombines TRBV5-1 with TRBJ2-1; D gene unclear. Germline V gives CDR1 SGHRS, CDR2 YFSETQ. The V and J ends lost 3 bases and 10 bases respectively, with 20 bases between them. This CDR3 comprises 15 residues. The CDR3, as DNA: TGCGCCAGCAGCTCCATACGACAACCTACAATGGAGCAGTTCTTC. This gives the protein CASSSIRQPTMEQFF.

This clone was found many times. The genes are TRBV5-1 and TRBJ2-6, with 10 bases fitting TRBD2. V lost 1 base, J lost 3 bases, and 1 base stayed unmatched. Germline CDR1 and CDR2: SGHRS and YFSETQ. This CDR3 contains 16 residues. The CDR3 DNA reads as TGCGCCAGCAGCTTGACTAGCGGGGATGGGGCCAACGTCCTGACTTTC. Protein: CASSLTSGDGANVLTF.

V gene TRBV27 combines with J gene TRBJ1-2; D is unclear. The V and J ends lost 3 bases and 6 bases respectively, with 14 bases between them. CDR3 length: 14 residues. From germline, CDR1 is MNHEY and CDR2 SMNVEV (reference sequence). DNA of the CDR3: TGTGCCAGCAGTTTTGGCATTCGGGTAAATGGCTACACCTTC. Its protein product is CASSFGIRVNGYTF.

The chain employs TRBV12-3 or TRBV12-4 and TRBJ1-3; D is perhaps TRBD1 (5 bases). CDR3 length: 13 amino acids. V lost 6 bases and J lost 0, with 6 bases in between. CDR3 DNA sequence: TGTGCCAGCAGGGGGGGCTCTGGAAACACCATATATTTT. Protein sequence: CASRGGSGNTIYF.

The chain uses TRBV6-5 and TRBJ1-2; D possibly corresponds to TRBD1 (5 bases). This CDR3 has 13 residues. Germline V gives CDR1 MNHEY, CDR2 SVGAGI. Trimming stripped 6 bases from V and 7 bases from J, with 15 bases between. CDR3 loop: CASSPLQGGGYTF. In DNA, the CDR3 is TGTGCCAGCAGCCCACTCCAGGGAGGTGGCTACACCTTC.

This chain links TRBV7-9 with TRBJ1-5; 7 bases align to TRBD1. This CDR3 is built from 17 residues. V was clipped by 1 base and J by 0 bases; unmatched bases: 6. The germline CDR1 and CDR2 sequences are SEHNR and FQNEAQ (reference sequence). CDR3 coding DNA: TGTGCCAGCAGCTTAGGGGGACAGCTCTATAGCAATCAGCCCCAGCATTTT. Amino acid sequence: CASSLGGQLYSNQPQHF.